This TCR beta chain was captured by sequencing in a study of response to subunit inactivated influenza vaccine. Notes on the study in general: Few additional T cells are recruited per seasonal influenza vaccination, authors suggested.

TCRdb processed the RT-PCR reads anew with MiXCR; each CDR3 protein has one entry. The sample shows 500,000 to 550,000 distinct CDR3 sequences, approximately 7.6% of them seen only once. This clonotype occurred many times. The antigen remains undetermined. The source is a man aged 50-75 years who received an inactivated influenza vaccine. This specimen consisted of PBMCs from blood, obtained approximately 25 months after vaccination.

The CDR3, as DNA: TGTGCCAGCAGTGACGAGGCACACAATGAGCAGTTCTTC. The encoded protein is CASSDEAHNEQFF. The V gene is TRBV6-4, the J gene TRBJ2-1; D gene uncertain. Germline values: CDR1 MRHNA, CDR2 SNTAGT. Trimming removed 2 bases from V and 5 bases from J, with 7 bases in between. The CDR3 loop spans 13 amino acids.